This TCR beta chain was captured by sequencing in a study of blood T cell repertoires in COVID-19. Study information: Acute and convalescent COVID-19 specimens originated in the United States, Italy and Spain. PBMCs, B-cell-depleted T cells, or T cells were the source of the cDNA or gDNA that made up the material.

In the source study's methods: The assay estimated nucleated cells by amplifying reference gene primers. Only in-frame clones appear in the TCRdb table, and some are missing; sequencing was by immunoSEQ multiplex PCR. The V and J calls and the clone size are those of that table, but D and trimming were determined from the DNA. The sample records roughly 50,000 clones, 82% being singletons. This clone appeared a single time. The CDR3 loop spans 16 amino acids. Germline lookup yields CDR1 SEHNR and CDR2 FQNEAQ (reference sequence). Trimming at V came to 5 bases and at J to 0 bases, leaving 6 bases not matched to a gene.

Sequencing input: peripheral blood. The V gene is TRBV7-9, the J gene TRBJ1-5; 8 nucleotides align to TRBD1. The sequence derives from a man in his forties with acute or convalescent COVID-19. CDR3 sequence (DNA): TGTGCCAGCAGCCTAGGGACAGGAAATAGCAATCAGCCCCAGCATTTT. Amino acid sequence: CASSLGTGNSNQPQHF.